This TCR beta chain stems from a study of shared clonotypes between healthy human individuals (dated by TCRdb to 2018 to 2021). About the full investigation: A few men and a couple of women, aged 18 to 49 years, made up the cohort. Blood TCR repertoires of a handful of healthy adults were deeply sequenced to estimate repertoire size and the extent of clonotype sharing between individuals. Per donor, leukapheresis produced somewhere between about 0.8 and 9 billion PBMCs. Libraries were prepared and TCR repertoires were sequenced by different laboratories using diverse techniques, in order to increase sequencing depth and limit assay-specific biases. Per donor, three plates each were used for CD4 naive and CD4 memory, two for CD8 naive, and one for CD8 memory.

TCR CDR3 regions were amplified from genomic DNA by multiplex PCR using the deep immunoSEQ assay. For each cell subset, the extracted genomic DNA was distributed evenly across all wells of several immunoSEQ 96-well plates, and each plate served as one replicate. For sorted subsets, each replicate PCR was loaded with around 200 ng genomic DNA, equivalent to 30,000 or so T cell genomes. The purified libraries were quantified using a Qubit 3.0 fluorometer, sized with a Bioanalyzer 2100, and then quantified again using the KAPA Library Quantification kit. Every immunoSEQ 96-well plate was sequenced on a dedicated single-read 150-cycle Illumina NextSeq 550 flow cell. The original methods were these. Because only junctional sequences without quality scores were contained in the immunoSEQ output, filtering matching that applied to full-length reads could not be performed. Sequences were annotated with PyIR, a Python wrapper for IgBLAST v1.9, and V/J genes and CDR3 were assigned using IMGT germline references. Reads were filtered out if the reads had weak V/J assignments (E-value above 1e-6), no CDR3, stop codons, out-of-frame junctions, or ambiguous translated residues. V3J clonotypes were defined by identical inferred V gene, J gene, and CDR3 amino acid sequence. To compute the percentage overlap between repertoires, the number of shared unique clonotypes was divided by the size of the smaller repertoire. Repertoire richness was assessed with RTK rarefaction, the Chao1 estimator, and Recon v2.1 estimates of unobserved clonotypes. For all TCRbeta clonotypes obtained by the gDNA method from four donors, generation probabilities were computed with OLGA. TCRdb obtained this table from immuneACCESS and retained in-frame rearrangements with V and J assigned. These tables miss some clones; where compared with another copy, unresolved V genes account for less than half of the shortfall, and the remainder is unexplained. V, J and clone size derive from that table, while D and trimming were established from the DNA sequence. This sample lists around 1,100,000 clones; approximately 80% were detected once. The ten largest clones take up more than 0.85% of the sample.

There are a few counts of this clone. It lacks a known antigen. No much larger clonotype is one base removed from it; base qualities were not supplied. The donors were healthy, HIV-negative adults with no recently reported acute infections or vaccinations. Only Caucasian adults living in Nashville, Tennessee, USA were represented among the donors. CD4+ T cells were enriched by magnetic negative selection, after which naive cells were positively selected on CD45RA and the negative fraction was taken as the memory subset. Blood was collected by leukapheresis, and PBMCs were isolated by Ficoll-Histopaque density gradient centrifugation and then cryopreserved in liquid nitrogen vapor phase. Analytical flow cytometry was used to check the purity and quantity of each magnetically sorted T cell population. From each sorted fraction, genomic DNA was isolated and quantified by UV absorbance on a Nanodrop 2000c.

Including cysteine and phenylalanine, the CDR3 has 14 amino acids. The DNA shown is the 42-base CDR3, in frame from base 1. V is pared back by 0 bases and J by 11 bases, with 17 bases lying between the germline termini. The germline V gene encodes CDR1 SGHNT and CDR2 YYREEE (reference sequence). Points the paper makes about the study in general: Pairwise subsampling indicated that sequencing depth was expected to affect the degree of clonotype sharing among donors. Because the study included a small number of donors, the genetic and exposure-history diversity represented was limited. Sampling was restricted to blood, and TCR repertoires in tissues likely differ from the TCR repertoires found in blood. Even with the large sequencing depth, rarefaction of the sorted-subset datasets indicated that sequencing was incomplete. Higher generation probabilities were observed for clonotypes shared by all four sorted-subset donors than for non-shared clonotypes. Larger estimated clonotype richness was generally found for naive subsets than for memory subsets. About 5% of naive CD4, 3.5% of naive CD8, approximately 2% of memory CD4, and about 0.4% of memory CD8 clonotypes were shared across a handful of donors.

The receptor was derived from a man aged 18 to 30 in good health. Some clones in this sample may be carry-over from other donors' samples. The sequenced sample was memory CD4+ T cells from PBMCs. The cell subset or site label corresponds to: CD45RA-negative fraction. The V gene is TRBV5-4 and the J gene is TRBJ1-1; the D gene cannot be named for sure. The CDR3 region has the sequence CASSLVISSGEAFF. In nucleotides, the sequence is TGTGCCAGCAGCTTGGTAATTTCTTCTGGCGAGGCTTTCTTT. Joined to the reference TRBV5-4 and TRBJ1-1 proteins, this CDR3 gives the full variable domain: ETGVTQSPTHLIKTRGQQVTLRCSSQSGHNTVSWYQQALGQGPQFIFQYYREEENGRGNFPPRFSGLQFPNYSSELNVNALELDDSALYLCASSLVISSGEAFFGQGTRLTVV.